This T cell receptor (beta chain) was recorded in a study of blood T cell repertoires in COVID-19. Study summary: There were acute and convalescent COVID-19 samples, and they came from the United States, Italy and Spain.

The study recruited people aged roughly 18 to 89 years across roughly 23 US areas. This CDR3 comprises 14 residues. Germline CDR1 and CDR2: MDHEN and SYDVKM. Trimming removed 7 bases from V and 3 bases from J; junction bases left unmatched: 5. Source study methods: It was from reference gene primer amplification that nucleated cell counts were estimated. Profiling relied on immunoSEQ multiplex PCR, and the TCRdb table lists in-frame clones only, not all of them. D and trimming come from the DNA, and the V and J calls and clone size come from that table. The sample carries about 300,000 clones, about 90% recorded once.

Sequencing was performed on PBMCs or T cells enriched from blood (not recorded which). This receptor was obtained from a woman between 18 and 30 years old with acute COVID-19. The rearrangement uses TRBV28 and TRBJ1-5; 8 bases are shared with TRBD1. Here the CDR3 DNA reads TGTGCCAGCAACCCAGGGGGCCCCAATCAGCCCCAGCATTTT. It codes for CASNPGGPNQPQHF.